This TCR beta chain was recorded in a study of blood T cell repertoires in COVID-19. The assay was immunoSEQ multiplex PCR, and TCRdb's table has in-frame clones only and misses some. The table shows some 170,000 clones, with roughly 80% occurring only once. This clone was detected once. The CDR3 runs 14 residues. Germline-derived CDR1 and CDR2 are SEHNR and FQNEAQ (reference sequence). J was trimmed by 7 bases and V by 1 base; bases with no gene match: 6. The TCR was taken from a man between 65 and 85 years old with acute or convalescent COVID-19. The sample consisted of peripheral blood. J is TRBJ2-7 and V is TRBV7-9; 8 nucleotides line up with TRBD1. CDR3 amino acids: CASSLVAGGGEQYF. The CDR3 coding sequence is TGTGCCAGCAGCTTAGTTGCAGGGGGCGGAGAGCAGTACTTC.